These 27 T cell receptor beta chains were sequenced from one sample in a study of T cell changes during pregnancy in multiple sclerosis. TCRdb's table, derived via immunoSEQ multiplex PCR, lists solely in-frame clones and lacks some. The sample yields 66,000 or so clones, 85% to 90% seen once. The specimen was peripheral blood, collected in the first trimester of pregnancy. These receptors came from a female donor in good health, enrolled as a control in a pregnancy study.

A remark on this clone: Other DNA sequences in the same sample also yield this CDR3. The rearrangement joins TRBV19 to TRBJ1-1; D remains ambiguous. Germline-derived CDR1 and CDR2 are LNHDA and SQIVND (reference sequence). The CDR3 runs to 13 residues. The germline V and J ends were trimmed by 5 bases and 0 bases, with 7 bases remaining between them. CDR3 DNA: TGTGCCAGTAGTGGCCAAGTGAACACTGAAGCTTTCTTT. It specifies CASSGQVNTEAFF.

The chain is built from TRBV7-3 and TRBJ2-2; 7 bases fit TRBD1. Trimming at V came to 5 bases and at J to 12 bases, leaving 6 bases not matched to a gene. CDR3 length equals 12 residues. The germline V gene encodes CDR1 SGHTA and CDR2 FQGTGA. CDR3 DNA: TGTGCCAGCAGCAATCCACAGGGGAAGCTGTTTTTT. Translated: CASSNPQGKLFF.

In its sample, this clone was seen once. The chain couples TRBV11-3 to TRBJ2-2, with D possibly matching TRBD1 (5 bases). Per the germline V gene, CDR1 is SGHNT and CDR2 is YENEEA. V lost 4 bases, J lost 2 bases, and 14 bases lay in between. The CDR3 loop spans 16 amino acids. CDR3 in amino acids: CASSSAGRDNTGELFF. The CDR3 nucleotides read TGTGCCAGCAGCTCGGCTGGCAGGGATAACACCGGGGAGCTGTTTTTT. The full variable domain, with the rest looked up from reference TRBV11-3 and TRBJ2-2, is EAGVVQSPRYKIIEKKQPVAFWCNPISGHNTLYWYLQNLGQGPELLIRYENEEAVDDSQLPKDRFSAERLKGVDSTLKIQPAELGDSAVYLCASSSAGRDNTGELFFGEGSRLTVL.

This chain uses TRBV6-5 with TRBJ1-1; D may be TRBD1 (5 bases). CDR1 is MNHEY, CDR2 SVGAGI, per germline. The V end was cut by 6 bases, the J end by 1 base, with 12 bases between. CDR3 length equals 14 residues. The CDR3 here is CASRNWGANTEAFF. CDR3 bases: TGTGCCAGCAGAAATTGGGGCGCGAACACTGAAGCTTTCTTT.

The genes are TRBV27 and TRBJ2-4, with D uncertain. V dropped 7 bases and J dropped 8 bases, with 15 bases sitting between them. The CDR3 sequence is 13 residues long. Germline CDR1 and CDR2: MNHEY and SMNVEV (reference sequence). The DNA for the CDR3 is TGTGCCAGCACCTCTGGAGTCTGGGACATTCAGTACTTC. It yields the protein CASTSGVWDIQYF.

J is TRBJ2-7 and V is TRBV13; 9 bases align to TRBD1. Trimming at V came to 5 bases and at J to 4 bases, leaving 12 bases not matched to a gene. The CDR3 runs 16 residues. Germline CDR1 is PRHDT and CDR2 is FYEKMQ (reference sequence). CDR3 residues: CASSLLDRGIGYEQYF. CDR3 DNA: TGTGCCAGCAGCCTCCTAGACAGGGGGATTGGGTACGAGCAGTACTTC.

This sequence joins TRBV9 and TRBJ1-4, with 10 bases aligning to TRBD1. The V gene's germline CDR1 is SGDLS and CDR2 YYNGEE. CDR3 size: 15 residues. The trim removed 0 bases at V and 10 bases at J, leaving 6 bases unmatched. The DNA for the CDR3 is TGTGCCAGCAGCGTAGATCGACAGGGGGCGGCAAAACTGTTTTTT. Translating it yields CASSVDRQGAAKLFF.

The chain recombines TRBV4-2 with TRBJ1-3; 8 bases are shared with TRBD1. V was pared by 1 base and J by 4 bases, with 6 bases of the junction left unmatched. Germline V gene lookup returns CDR1 LGHNA and CDR2 YNFKEQ. The CDR3 contains 16 residues. The CDR3 DNA reads as TGTGCCAGCAGCCAAGGAGGACAGGGAACAGGAAACACCATATATTTT. Translating gives CASSQGGQGTGNTIYF.

CDR3 nucleotide sequence: TGTGCCTGGAGTTATACCGGGGAGCTGTTTTTT. Protein: CAWSYTGELFF. The chain has TRBV30 and TRBJ2-2; D gene uncertain. This CDR3 comprises 11 residues. Trimming cost V 2 bases and J 5 bases, with 3 bases left between them. Germline CDR1 GTSNPN, CDR2 SVGIG (reference sequence).

This sequence joins TRBV9 and TRBJ2-5; TRBD2 aligns across 7 bases. This CDR3 has 19 amino acids. The germline V gene has CDR1 SGDLS and CDR2 YYNGEE. Germline trimming cut 0 bases from V and 5 bases from J; bases unmatched to any gene: 19. The CDR3 spells CASSVEGGGSTLGPETQYF. For the CDR3, the DNA is TGTGCCAGCAGCGTAGAGGGCGGGGGTTCGACTTTAGGTCCGGAGACCCAGTACTTC.

The chain's CDR3 is CATSTRRGTYNEQFF. DNA for the CDR3: TGTGCCACCAGCACCCGACGGGGAACCTACAATGAGCAGTTCTTC. The chain joins TRBV15 to TRBJ2-1; possibly TRBD2 for D (5 bases). CDR3 size: 15 residues. Between the trimmed V and J ends, which lost 4 bases and 2 bases, there was a span of 12 bases. Germline lookup yields CDR1 LNHNV and CDR2 YYDKDF (reference sequence).

This clone was counted only a few times. V is TRBV7-9 and J is TRBJ1-1, with D possibly matching TRBD1 (6 bases). V was cut by 2 bases and J by 3 bases, with 19 bases left in between. The V gene's germline CDR1 is SEHNR and CDR2 FQNEAQ (reference sequence). This CDR3 is built from 17 residues. CDR3 bases: TGTGCCAGCAGCTTACGGGGGCGGGGGACATCGGACACTGAAGCTTTCTTT. Its protein product is CASSLRGRGTSDTEAFF.

CDR3 sequence reads: CASSQVRANTEAFF. CDR3 DNA: TGTGCCAGCAGCCAAGTCAGGGCCAACACTGAAGCTTTCTTT. The chain links TRBV14 to TRBJ1-1; D possibly corresponds to TRBD1 (5 bases). Germline V gene data show CDR1 as SGHDN and CDR2 as FVKESK. V was shortened by 1 base and J by 2 bases, with 8 bases between the two germline ends. The CDR3 consists of 14 residues. The complete variable domain, with remaining parts taken from reference TRBV14 and TRBJ1-1, reads EAGVTQFPSHSVIEKGQTVTLRCDPISGHDNLYWYRRVMGKEIKFLLHFVKESKQDESGMPNNRFLAERTGGTYSTLKVQPAELEDSGVYFCASSQVRANTEAFFGQGTRLTVV.

The chain links TRBV4-3 to TRBJ2-1; 11 bases map to TRBD2. V gave up 3 bases and J gave up 3 bases; unmatched junction bases: 4. This CDR3 comprises 16 residues. Germline V gene data show CDR1 as LGHNA and CDR2 as YSLEER. The chain's CDR3 is CASSQVAGGSYNEQFF. In nucleotides, the CDR3 is TGCGCCAGCAGCCAGGTAGCGGGGGGGAGCTACAATGAGCAGTTCTTC.

This sequence joins TRBV27 and TRBJ1-1; 12 positions agree with TRBD1. From germline, CDR1 is MNHEY and CDR2 SMNVEV (reference sequence). The V segment lost 3 bases and the J segment 0 bases; nucleotides outside the gene matches: 2. The length of the CDR3 is 16 residues. The CDR3 protein is CASSFGTGGLNTEAFF. CDR3 bases: TGTGCCAGCAGTTTCGGGACAGGGGGCTTGAACACTGAAGCTTTCTTT.

This sequence joins TRBV15 and TRBJ1-1; no reliable D call. The CDR3 covers 14 residues. CDR1 and CDR2 from the germline V gene are LNHNV and YYDKDF (reference sequence). V gave up 0 bases and J gave up 4 bases, with 9 bases separating them. The CDR3 DNA is TGTGCCACCAGCAGAGAAGAGGAGGTCACTGAAGCTTTCTTT. Its translation: CATSREEEVTEAFF. The complete variable domain, with remaining parts taken from reference TRBV15 and TRBJ1-1, reads DAMVIQNPRYQVTQFGKPVTLSCSQTLNHNVMYWYQQKSSQAPKLLFHYYDKDFNNEADTPDNFQSRRPNTSFCFLDIRSPGLGDTAMYLCATSREEEVTEAFFGQGTRLTVV.

The chain employs TRBV9 and TRBJ2-7, with D hard to call. CDR1 and CDR2 from the germline V gene are SGDLS and YYNGEE. This CDR3 comprises 10 residues. Trimming removed 7 bases at V and 6 bases at J, with 8 bases between. Here the CDR3 DNA reads TGTGCCAGCCCCGAACTCGAGCAGTACTTC. Residues: CASPELEQYF.

This sequence joins TRBV5-1 and TRBJ1-1; D remains unclear. The germline gives CDR1 SGHRS, CDR2 YFSETQ. V was cut by 0 bases and J by 0 bases, with 12 bases left in between. The length of the CDR3 is 16 residues. CDR3 sequence: CASSLAWQAMNTEAFF. The DNA for the CDR3 is TGCGCCAGCAGCTTGGCCTGGCAGGCCATGAACACTGAAGCTTTCTTT.

The rearrangement uses TRBV5-4 and TRBJ2-3; D not certain. V was trimmed by 6 bases and J by 5 bases, leaving 10 bases between them. The CDR3 is made up of 12 amino acids. The germline V gene encodes CDR1 SGHNT and CDR2 YYREEE (reference sequence). CDR3 region: CASTHSGDTQYF. The CDR3 DNA reads TGTGCCAGCACCCACTCGGGAGATACGCAGTATTTT.

This chain joins TRBV2 and TRBJ1-4, with D unclear. Germline V CDR1 and CDR2: SNHLY, FYNNEI. This CDR3 has 13 amino acids. V lost 6 bases and J lost 2, with 7 bases in between. CDR3: CASSGITNEKLFF. The CDR3 nucleotides read TGTGCCAGCAGCGGGATCACTAATGAAAAACTGTTTTTT.

This clone came up once. The chain links TRBV5-1 to TRBJ1-5; D uncertain. The V end lost 4 bases, the J end lost 2 bases, and 7 bases lay between the germline ends. The CDR3 runs to 13 residues. Germline CDR1 reads SGHRS; CDR2 reads YFSETQ. DNA of the CDR3: TGCGCCAGCAGCCGGGTTGGCAATCAGCCCCAGCATTTT. Protein: CASSRVGNQPQHF.

The gene calls are TRBV6-5 and TRBJ1-2; D not resolved. V lost 9 bases and J 3 bases, leaving 14 bases between the germline ends. Germline loops: CDR1 MNHEY, CDR2 SVGAGI. This CDR3 spans 13 amino acids. CDR3 in DNA: TGTGCCAGTGGACGGGAAAAAGACTATGGCTACACCTTC. Amino acid sequence: CASGREKDYGYTF.

The J gene is TRBJ1-2, the V gene TRBV18; D is undetermined. V shed 6 bases and J shed 2 bases, with 13 bases lying between them. This CDR3 contains 14 residues. Germline V gene sequence: CDR1 KGHSH, CDR2 LQKENI. The CDR3: CASSRPQPNYGYTF. In DNA, the CDR3 is TGTGCCAGCTCCCGCCCACAGCCGAACTATGGCTACACCTTC.

The J gene is TRBJ1-2, the V gene TRBV25-1; D gene ambiguous. CDR3 length: 14 residues. V was cut by 2 bases and J by 4 bases, with 11 bases left in between. CDR1 and CDR2 (germline): MGHDK, SYGVNS. The CDR3 DNA reads as TGTGCCAGCAGTGAAGAGATGGAGAGCTATGGCTACACCTTC. Its protein is CASSEEMESYGYTF.

In the case of this clone: The junction departs from germline at one end; a sequencing error may be responsible. The rearrangement links TRBV29-1 to TRBJ1-1; D may be TRBD1 (5 bases). CDR1 SQVTM and CDR2 ANQGSEA come from the germline V gene. The CDR3 runs 13 residues. The CDR3 DNA reads TGCAGCGCTGAACAAGGGGCTGGGACTGAAGCTTTCTTT. The encoded protein is CSAEQGAGTEAFF.

The rearrangement joins TRBV18 to TRBJ1-6; D gene unclear. CDR1 is KGHSH, CDR2 LQKENI, per germline. The CDR3 loop spans 16 amino acids. The V and J ends lost 0 bases and 0 bases respectively, with 6 bases between them. The CDR3 bases are TGTGCCAGCTCACCACCGTGGAGCTCCTATAATTCACCCCTCCACTTT. It specifies CASSPPWSSYNSPLHF.

This chain uses TRBV7-2 with TRBJ2-5; TRBD1 matches 8 bases. The CDR3 is 14 residues long. With 7 bases clipped from V and 1 base from J, the junction kept 5 bases outside the gene matches. The germline V gene encodes CDR1 SGHTA and CDR2 FQGNSA. CDR3 nucleotides: TGTGCCAGCACCGGGACAGGAGTCCAAGAGACCCAGTACTTC. Its protein product is CASTGTGVQETQYF.